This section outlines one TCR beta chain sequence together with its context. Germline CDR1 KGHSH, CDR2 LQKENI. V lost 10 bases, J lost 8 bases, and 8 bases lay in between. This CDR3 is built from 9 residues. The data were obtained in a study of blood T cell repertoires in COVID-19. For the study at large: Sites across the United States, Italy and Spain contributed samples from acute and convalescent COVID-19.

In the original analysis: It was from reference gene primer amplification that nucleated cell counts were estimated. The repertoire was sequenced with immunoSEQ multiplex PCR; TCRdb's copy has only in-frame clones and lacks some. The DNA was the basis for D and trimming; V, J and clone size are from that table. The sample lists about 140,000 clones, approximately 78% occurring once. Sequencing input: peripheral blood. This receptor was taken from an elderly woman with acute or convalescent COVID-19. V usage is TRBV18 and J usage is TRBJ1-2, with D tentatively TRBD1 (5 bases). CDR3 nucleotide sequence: TGTGCCACAGGGTACGGCTACACCTTC. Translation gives CATGYGYTF.